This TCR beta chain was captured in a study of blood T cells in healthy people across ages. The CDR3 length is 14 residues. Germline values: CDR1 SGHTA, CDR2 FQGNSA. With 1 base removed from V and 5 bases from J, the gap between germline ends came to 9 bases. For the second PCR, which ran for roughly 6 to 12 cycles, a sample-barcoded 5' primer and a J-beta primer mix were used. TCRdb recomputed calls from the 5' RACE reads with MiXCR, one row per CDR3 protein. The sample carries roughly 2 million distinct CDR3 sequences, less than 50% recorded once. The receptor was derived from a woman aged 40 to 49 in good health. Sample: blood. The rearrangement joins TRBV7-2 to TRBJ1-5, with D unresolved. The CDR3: CASSLDRGDQPQHF. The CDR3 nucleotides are TGTGCCAGCAGCTTAGATCGTGGGGATCAGCCCCAGCATTTT.